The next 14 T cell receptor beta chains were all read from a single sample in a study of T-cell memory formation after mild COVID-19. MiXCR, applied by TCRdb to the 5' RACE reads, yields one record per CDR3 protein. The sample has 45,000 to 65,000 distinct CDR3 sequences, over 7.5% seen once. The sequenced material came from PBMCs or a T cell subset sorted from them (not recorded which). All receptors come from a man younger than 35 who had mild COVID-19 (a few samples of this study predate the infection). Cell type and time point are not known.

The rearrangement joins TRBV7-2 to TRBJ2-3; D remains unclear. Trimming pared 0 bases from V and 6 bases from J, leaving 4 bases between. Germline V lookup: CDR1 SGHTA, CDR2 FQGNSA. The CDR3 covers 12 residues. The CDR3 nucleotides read TGTGCCAGCAGCTTAGCGCGTGATACGCAGTATTTT. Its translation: CASSLARDTQYF.

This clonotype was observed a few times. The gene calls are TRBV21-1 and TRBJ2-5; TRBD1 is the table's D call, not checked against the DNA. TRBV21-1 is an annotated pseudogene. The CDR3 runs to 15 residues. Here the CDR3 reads CASSRRRRGRGTQYF. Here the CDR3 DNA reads TGTGCCAGCAGCCGACGTCGCAGGGGTCGGGGGACCCAGTACTTC.

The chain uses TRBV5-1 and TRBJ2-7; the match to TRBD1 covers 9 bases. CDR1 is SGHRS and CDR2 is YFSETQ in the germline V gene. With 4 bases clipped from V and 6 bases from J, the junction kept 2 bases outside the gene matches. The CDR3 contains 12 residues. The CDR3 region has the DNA TGCGCCAGCAGCCGGGACAGGGCCGAGCAGTACTTC. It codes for CASSRDRAEQYF.

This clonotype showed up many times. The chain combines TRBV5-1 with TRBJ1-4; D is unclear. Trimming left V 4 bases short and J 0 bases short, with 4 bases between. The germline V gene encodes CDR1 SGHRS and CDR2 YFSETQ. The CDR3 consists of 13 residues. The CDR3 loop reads CASSRTTNEKLFF. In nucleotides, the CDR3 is TGCGCCAGCAGCCGGACAACTAATGAAAAACTGTTTTTT.

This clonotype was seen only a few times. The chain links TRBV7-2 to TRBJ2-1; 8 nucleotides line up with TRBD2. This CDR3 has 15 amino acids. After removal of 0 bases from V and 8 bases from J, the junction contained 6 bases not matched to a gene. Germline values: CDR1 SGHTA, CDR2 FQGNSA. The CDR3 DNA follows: TGTGCCAGCAGCTTAGCGCCAGCGGGGGTATATGAGCAGTTCTTC. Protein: CASSLAPAGVYEQFF.

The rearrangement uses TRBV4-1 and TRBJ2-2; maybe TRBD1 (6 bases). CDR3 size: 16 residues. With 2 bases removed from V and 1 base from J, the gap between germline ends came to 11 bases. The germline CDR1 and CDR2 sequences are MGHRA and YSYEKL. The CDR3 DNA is TGCGCCAGCAGCCAACCCCCGGGACAGAACACCGGGGAGCTGTTTTTT. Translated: CASSQPPGQNTGELFF.

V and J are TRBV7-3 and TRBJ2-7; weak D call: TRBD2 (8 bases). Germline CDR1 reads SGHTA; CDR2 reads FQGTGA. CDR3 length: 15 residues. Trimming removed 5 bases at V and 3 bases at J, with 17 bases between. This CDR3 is CASSRSGGQNYEQYF. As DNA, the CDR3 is TGTGCCAGCAGCCGCAGCGGGGGACAGAACTACGAGCAGTACTTC.

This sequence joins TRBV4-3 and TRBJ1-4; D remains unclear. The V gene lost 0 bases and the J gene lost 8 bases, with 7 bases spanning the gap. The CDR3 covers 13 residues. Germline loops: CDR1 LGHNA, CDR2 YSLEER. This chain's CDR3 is CASSQEANEKLFF. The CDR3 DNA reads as TGCGCCAGCAGCCAAGAGGCGAACGAAAAACTGTTTTTT.

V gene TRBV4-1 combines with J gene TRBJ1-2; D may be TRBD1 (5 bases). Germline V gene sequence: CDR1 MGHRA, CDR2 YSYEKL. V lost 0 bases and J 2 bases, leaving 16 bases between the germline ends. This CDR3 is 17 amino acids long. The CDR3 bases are TGCGCCAGCAGCCAAGATGAGCGAGGGGCCCTAAACTATGGCTACACCTTC. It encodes CASSQDERGALNYGYTF.

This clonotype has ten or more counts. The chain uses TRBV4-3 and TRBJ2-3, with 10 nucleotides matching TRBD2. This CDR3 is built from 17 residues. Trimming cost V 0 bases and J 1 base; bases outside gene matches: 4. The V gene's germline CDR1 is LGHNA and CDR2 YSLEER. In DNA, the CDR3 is TGCGCCAGCAGCCAAGATTCCCTAGCGGGGGGCACAGATACGCAGTATTTT. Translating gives CASSQDSLAGGTDTQYF.

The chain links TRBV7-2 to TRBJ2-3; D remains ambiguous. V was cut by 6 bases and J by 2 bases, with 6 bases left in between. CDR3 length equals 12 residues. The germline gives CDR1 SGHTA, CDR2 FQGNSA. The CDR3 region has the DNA TGTGCCAGCAGTCGTTACACAGATACGCAGTATTTT. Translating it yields CASSRYTDTQYF.

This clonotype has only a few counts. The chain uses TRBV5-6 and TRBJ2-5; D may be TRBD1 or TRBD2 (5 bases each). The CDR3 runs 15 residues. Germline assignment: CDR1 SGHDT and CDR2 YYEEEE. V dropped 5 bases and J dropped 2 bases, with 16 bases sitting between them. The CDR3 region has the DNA TGTGCCAGCAGTCCTCGGTGGGGGAGACAAGAGACCCAGTACTTC. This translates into CASSPRWGRQETQYF.

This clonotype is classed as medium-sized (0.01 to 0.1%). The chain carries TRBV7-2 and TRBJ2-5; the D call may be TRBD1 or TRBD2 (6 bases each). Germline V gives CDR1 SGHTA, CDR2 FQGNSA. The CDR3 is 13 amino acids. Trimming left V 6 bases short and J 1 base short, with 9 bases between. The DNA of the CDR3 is TGTGCCAGCAGTAGGGGGGTCCAAGAGACCCAGTACTTC. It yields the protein CASSRGVQETQYF.

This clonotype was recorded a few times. The CDR3 sequence is CSASGGDRAGSPLHF. For the CDR3, the DNA is TGCAGTGCTAGTGGGGGAGACAGGGCCGGTTCACCCCTCCACTTT. J is TRBJ1-6 and V is TRBV20-1, with TRBD1 matching over 7 bases. The CDR3 extends over 15 amino acids. Trimming cost V 3 bases and J 9 bases; bases outside gene matches: 11. CDR1 and CDR2 from the germline V gene are DFQATT and SNEGSKA (reference sequence).